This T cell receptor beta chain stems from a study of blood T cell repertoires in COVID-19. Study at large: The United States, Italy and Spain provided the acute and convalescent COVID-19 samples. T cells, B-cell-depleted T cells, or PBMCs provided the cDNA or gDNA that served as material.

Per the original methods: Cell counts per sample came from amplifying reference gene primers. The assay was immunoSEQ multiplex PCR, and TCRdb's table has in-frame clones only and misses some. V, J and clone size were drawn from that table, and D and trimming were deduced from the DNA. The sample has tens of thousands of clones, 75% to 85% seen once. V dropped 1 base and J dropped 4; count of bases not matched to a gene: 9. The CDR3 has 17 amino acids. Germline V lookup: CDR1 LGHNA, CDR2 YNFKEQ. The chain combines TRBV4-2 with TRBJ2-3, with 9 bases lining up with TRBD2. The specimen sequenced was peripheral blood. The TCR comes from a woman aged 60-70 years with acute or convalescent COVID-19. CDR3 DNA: TGTGCCAGCAGCCAAGTACCGGTAGCGGGAGTGGCAGATACGCAGTATTTT. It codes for CASSQVPVAGVADTQYF.